The next 13 T cell receptor beta chains were all read from a single sample in a study of T cells in Graves' hyperthyroidism and ophthalmopathy. RNA transcripts served as the template for amplifying TCR beta CDR3 regions. First-round RT-PCR targeting the TCR CDR3 was performed with the HTBI primer set. TCRdb reanalysed the multiplex PCR reads using MiXCR and keeps one entry per CDR3 protein. The table shows fewer than 650,000 distinct CDR3 sequences, with over 12% occurring only once. Sample: blood. The receptor set was obtained from a woman aged 40 to 50 with Graves' ophthalmopathy.

The V and J genes are TRBV5-1 and TRBJ1-1, with D unclear. From germline, CDR1 is SGHRS and CDR2 YFSETQ. The V gene lost 0 bases and the J gene lost 0 bases, with 9 bases spanning the gap. The CDR3 has 15 residues. CDR3 residues: CASSLDTSMNTEAFF. The CDR3 DNA sequence: TGCGCCAGCAGCTTGGACACGTCCATGAACACTGAAGCTTTCTTT. The variable domain in full, completed from reference TRBV5-1 and TRBJ1-1, reads KAGVTQTPRYLIKTRGQQVTLSCSPISGHRSVSWYQQTPGQGLQFLFEYFSETQRNKGNFPGRFSGRQFSNSRSEMNVSTLELGDSALYLCASSLDTSMNTEAFFGQGTRLTVV.

This clonotype has at least ten counts. The V call is TRBV18, the J call TRBJ1-1, with D perhaps TRBD1 (6 bases). The germline CDR1 and CDR2 sequences are KGHSH and LQKENI. The CDR3 loop spans 15 amino acids. V was pared by 2 bases and J by 0 bases, with 10 bases between. The CDR3 here is CASSPRQAMNTEAFF. CDR3 coding DNA: TGTGCCAGCTCACCAAGACAGGCCATGAACACTGAAGCTTTCTTT.

This clonotype has just a few counts. It is likely a read error, because the conserved phenylalanine at the end of the CDR3 is missing. The chain is built from TRBV9 and TRBJ1-2, with D tentatively TRBD1 (6 bases). The CDR3 loop spans 13 amino acids. Germline CDR1 and CDR2: SGDLS and YYNGEE. V was cut by 0 bases and J by 3 bases, with 6 bases left in between. CDR3 DNA: TGTGCCAGCAGCGTAGGGACAGACTATGGCTACACCTCC. This translates into CASSVGTDYGYTS.

This clonotype appeared a few times. This rearrangement joins TRBV29-1 to TRBJ2-7, with 16 positions matching TRBD2. Germline assignment: CDR1 SQVTM and CDR2 ANQGSEA. The CDR3 loop spans 20 amino acids. Unmatched junction bases numbered 19, after V lost 4 bases and J lost 4 bases. CDR3 protein: CSVVVGEPGLAGGLEYEQYF. The CDR3 DNA reads as TGCAGCGTTGTCGTAGGGGAACCGGGACTAGCGGGAGGGCTCGAGTACGAGCAGTACTTC.

With regard to this clonotype: A read error may produce the germline difference seen at one junction end. The chain is built from TRBV6-2 or TRBV6-3 and TRBJ2-7, with TRBD2 matching 7 bases. From germline, CDR1 is MNHEY and CDR2 SVGEGT. The CDR3 runs 13 residues. The CDR3 is CASSYVLREDTFF. DNA for the CDR3: TGTGCCAGCAGTTACGTCTTACGGGAGGATACCTTCTTC.

This clonotype was seen ten or more times. The V call is TRBV6-2 or TRBV6-3, the J call TRBJ2-7, with D maybe TRBD2 (5 bases). Germline V gene lookup returns CDR1 MNHEY and CDR2 SVGEGT. V was cut by 6 bases and J by 5 bases, with 11 bases left in between. The CDR3 contains 12 residues. CDR3 residues: CASSPLANEQYF. DNA for the CDR3: TGTGCCAGCAGCCCCCTAGCAAACGAGCAGTACTTC.

There are a few counts of this clonotype. The V and J genes are TRBV20-1 and TRBJ2-7, with D possibly being TRBD1 or TRBD2 (6 bases each). Germline CDR1 reads DFQATT; CDR2 reads SNEGSKA (reference sequence). The CDR3 is 12 amino acids. V gave up 6 bases and J gave up 2 bases, with 11 bases separating them. In DNA, the CDR3 is TGCAGTGCGCGGGACACAGCCTACGAGCAGTACTTC. Amino acids: CSARDTAYEQYF.

This clonotype was detected ten times or more. The V and J genes are TRBV18 and TRBJ2-7; TRBD2 agrees at 7 bases. This CDR3 spans 13 amino acids. Germline values: CDR1 KGHSH, CDR2 LQKENI. Germline trimming cut 8 bases from V and 4 bases from J; bases unmatched to any gene: 8. The CDR3 region is CASSPGRTYEQYF. The CDR3 nucleotides are TGTGCCAGCAGTCCCGGGAGGACTTACGAGCAGTACTTC.

This chain uses TRBV5-1 with TRBJ2-7; 10 nucleotides agree with TRBD2. The CDR3 is made up of 15 amino acids. V trimming: 4 bases; J trimming: 3 bases; junction bases outside the gene matches: 7. Germline V CDR1 and CDR2: SGHRS, YFSETQ. This chain's CDR3 is CASSRSGRTYYEQYF. CDR3 DNA sequence: TGCGCCAGCAGCCGTAGCGGGAGGACATACTACGAGCAGTACTTC.

This clonotype occurred a few times. V and J are TRBV9 and TRBJ1-3, with D unclear. V lost 0 bases to trimming and J lost 0 bases, with 7 bases between them. In germline, CDR1 is SGDLS, CDR2 YYNGEE. The CDR3 loop spans 15 amino acids. The CDR3 nucleotides are TGTGCCAGCAGCGTAGGGACCGACTCTGGAAACACCATATATTTT. Amino acids: CASSVGTDSGNTIYF.

This clonotype was counted many times. The chain employs TRBV11-2 and TRBJ1-2, with D possibly being TRBD1 (5 bases). V lost 6 bases to trimming and J lost 1 base, with 15 bases between them. Germline V gene lookup returns CDR1 SGHAT and CDR2 FQNNGV. CDR3 length: 15 amino acids. The CDR3 DNA is TGTGCCAGCAGTCGTTTGCGGGGGGGTAACTATGGCTACACCTTC. As protein: CASSRLRGGNYGYTF.

In its sample, this clonotype was seen a few times. V usage is TRBV7-9 and J usage is TRBJ1-3; D may be TRBD1 (6 bases). The CDR3 contains 16 residues. The V gene's germline CDR1 is SEHNR and CDR2 FQNEAQ (reference sequence). The V and J ends lost 5 bases and 0 bases respectively, with 14 bases between them. CDR3 coding DNA: TGTGCCAGCAGCAAATCGACAGGATACTCTGGAAACACCATATATTTT. This codes for CASSKSTGYSGNTIYF. Looking up the rest from reference TRBV7-9 and TRBJ1-3 gives the full variable domain: DTGVSQNPRHKITKRGQNVTFRCDPISEHNRLYWYRQTLGQGPEFLTYFQNEAQLEKSRLLSDRFSAERPKGSFSTLEIQRTEQGDSAMYLCASSKSTGYSGNTIYFGEGSWLTVV.

This clonotype was seen at least ten times. The rearrangement joins TRBV6-5 to TRBJ2-7; 8 bases are shared with TRBD2. CDR1 and CDR2 from the germline V gene are MNHEY and SVGAGI. The length of the CDR3 is 15 residues. The ends lost 2 bases at V and 2 bases at J; junction bases unmatched: 5. CDR3 nucleotide sequence: TGTGCCAGCAGTTACAGCGGGAGCATCCCCTACGAGCAGTACTTC. This sequence encodes CASSYSGSIPYEQYF.